This T cell receptor (beta chain) came from a study of cytomegalovirus exposure and HLA in healthy donors. Whole-study results and caveats: There were reportedly fewer N-insertions in an Asian-associated ancestry cluster than the roughly 670-donor mean, in a later analysis.

A multiplex PCR was run with 60 Vbeta primers and 13 Jbeta primers. This table comes from immunoSEQ multiplex PCR, and its TCRdb copy is limited to in-frame clones, with some not included. The table includes around 120,000 clones, approximately 76% detected once. About this clone: The antigen remains undetermined.

Sequenced material: PBMCs. The sequence was collected from a man in his sixties in good health and CMV-seropositive.

CDR3 protein: CASREGIGYGYTF. The CDR3 nucleotides read TGCGCCAGCAGAGAGGGAATCGGCTATGGCTACACCTTC. V and J are TRBV5-1 and TRBJ1-2, with D hard to call. CDR3 length: 13 amino acids. Germline V gene lookup returns CDR1 SGHRS and CDR2 YFSETQ. With 5 bases removed from V and 4 bases from J, the gap between germline ends came to 12 bases.